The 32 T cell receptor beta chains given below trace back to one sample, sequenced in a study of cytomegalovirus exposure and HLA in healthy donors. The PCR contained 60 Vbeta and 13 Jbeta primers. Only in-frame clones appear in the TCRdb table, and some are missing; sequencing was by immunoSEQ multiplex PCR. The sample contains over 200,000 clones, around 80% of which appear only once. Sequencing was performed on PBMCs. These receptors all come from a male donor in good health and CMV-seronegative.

CDR3 in amino acids: CSVEGGRAYNEQFF. CDR3 nucleotide sequence: TGCAGCGTTGAAGGGGGGAGGGCCTACAATGAGCAGTTCTTC. The genes are TRBV29-1 and TRBJ2-1, with 7 bases fitting TRBD2. The length of the CDR3 is 14 residues. The V and J ends lost 1 base and 2 bases, in that order; junction bases with no gene match: 2. In germline, CDR1 is SQVTM, CDR2 ANQGSEA.

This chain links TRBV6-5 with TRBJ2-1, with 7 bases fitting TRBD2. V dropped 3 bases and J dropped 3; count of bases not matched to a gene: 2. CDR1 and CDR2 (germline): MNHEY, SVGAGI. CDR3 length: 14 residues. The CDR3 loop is CASSYQRGYNEQFF. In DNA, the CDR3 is TGTGCCAGCAGTTATCAGCGGGGCTACAATGAGCAGTTCTTC.

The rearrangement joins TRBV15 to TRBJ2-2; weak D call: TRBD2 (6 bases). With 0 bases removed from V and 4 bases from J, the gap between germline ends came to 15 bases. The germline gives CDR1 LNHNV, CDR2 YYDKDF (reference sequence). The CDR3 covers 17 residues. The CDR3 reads CATSREQIQGGTGELFF. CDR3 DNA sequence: TGTGCCACCAGCAGAGAACAGATCCAGGGAGGCACCGGGGAGCTGTTTTTT.

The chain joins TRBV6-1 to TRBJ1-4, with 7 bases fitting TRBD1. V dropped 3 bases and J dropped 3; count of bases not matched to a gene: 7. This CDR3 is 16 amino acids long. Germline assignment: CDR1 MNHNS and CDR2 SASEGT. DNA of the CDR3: TGTGCCAGCAGTGACCCTTTCGGGACAGCTAATGAAAAACTGTTTTTT. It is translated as CASSDPFGTANEKLFF.

The CDR3 sequence: CAGDTRNTEAFF. CDR3 bases: TGTGCCGGGGACACTCGGAACACTGAAGCTTTCTTT. The chain recombines TRBV7-9 with TRBJ1-1; possible D gene TRBD1, 6 bases. The CDR3 contains 12 residues. Trimming cost V 11 bases and J 1 base, with 11 bases left between them. CDR1 is SEHNR, CDR2 FQNEAQ, per germline (reference sequence).

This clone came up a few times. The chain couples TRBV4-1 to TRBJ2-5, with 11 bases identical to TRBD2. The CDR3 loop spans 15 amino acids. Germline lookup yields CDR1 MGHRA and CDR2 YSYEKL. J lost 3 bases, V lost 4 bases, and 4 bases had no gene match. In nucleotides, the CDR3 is TGCGCCAGCAGCCTTAGCGGGGGGGTGGAAGAGACCCAGTACTTC. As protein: CASSLSGGVEETQYF.

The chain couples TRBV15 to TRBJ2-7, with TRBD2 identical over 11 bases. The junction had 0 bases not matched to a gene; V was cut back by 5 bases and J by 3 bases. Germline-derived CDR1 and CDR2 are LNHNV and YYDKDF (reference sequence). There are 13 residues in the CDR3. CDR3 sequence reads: CATSLAGGYEQYF. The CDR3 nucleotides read TGTGCCACCAGCCTAGCGGGGGGCTACGAGCAGTACTTC.

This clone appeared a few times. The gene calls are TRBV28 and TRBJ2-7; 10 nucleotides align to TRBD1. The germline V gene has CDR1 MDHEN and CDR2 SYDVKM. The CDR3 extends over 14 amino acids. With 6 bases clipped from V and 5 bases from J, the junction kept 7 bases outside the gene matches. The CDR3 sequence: CASSDRGRAHEQYF. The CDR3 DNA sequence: TGTGCCAGCAGCGACAGGGGGCGAGCCCACGAGCAGTACTTC.

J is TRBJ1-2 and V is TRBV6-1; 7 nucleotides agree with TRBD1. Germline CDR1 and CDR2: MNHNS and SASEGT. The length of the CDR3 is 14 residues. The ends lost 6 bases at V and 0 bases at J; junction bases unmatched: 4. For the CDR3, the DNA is TGTGCCAGCAGCGGACAGGTGGCTAACTATGGCTACACCTTC. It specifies CASSGQVANYGYTF.

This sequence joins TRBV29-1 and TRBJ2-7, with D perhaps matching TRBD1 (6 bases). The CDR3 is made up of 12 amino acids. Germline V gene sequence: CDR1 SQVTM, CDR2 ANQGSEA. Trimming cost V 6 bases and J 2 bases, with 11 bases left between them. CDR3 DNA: TGCAGCGTGATGACAGGCCCCTACGAGCAGTACTTC. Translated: CSVMTGPYEQYF.

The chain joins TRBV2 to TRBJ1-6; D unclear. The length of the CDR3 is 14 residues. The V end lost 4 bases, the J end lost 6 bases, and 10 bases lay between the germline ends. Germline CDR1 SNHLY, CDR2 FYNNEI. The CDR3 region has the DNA TGTGCCAGCAGTGGCCCCGGGGTTAATTCACCCCTCCACTTT. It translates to CASSGPGVNSPLHF.

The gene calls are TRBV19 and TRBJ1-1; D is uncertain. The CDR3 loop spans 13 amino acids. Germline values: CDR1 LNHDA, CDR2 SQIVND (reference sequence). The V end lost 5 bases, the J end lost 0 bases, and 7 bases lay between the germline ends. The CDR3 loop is CASSYMMNTEAFF. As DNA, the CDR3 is TGTGCCAGTAGTTACATGATGAACACTGAAGCTTTCTTT. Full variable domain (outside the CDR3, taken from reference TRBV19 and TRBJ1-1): DGGITQSPKYLFRKEGQNVTLSCEQNLNHDAMYWYRQDPGQGLRLIYYSQIVNDFQKGDIAEGYSVSREKKESFPLTVTSAQKNPTAFYLCASSYMMNTEAFFGQGTRLTVV.

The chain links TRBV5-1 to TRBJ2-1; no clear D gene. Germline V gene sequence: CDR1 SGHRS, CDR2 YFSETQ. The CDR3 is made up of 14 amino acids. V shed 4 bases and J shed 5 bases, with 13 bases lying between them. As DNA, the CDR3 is TGCGCCAGCAGCATGTCCCAGAGGCACAATGAGCAGTTCTTC. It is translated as CASSMSQRHNEQFF.

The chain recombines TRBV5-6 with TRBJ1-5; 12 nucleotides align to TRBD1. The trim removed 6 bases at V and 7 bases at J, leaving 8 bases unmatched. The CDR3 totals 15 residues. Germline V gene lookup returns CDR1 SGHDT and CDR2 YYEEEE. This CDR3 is CASTPGQGARQPQHF. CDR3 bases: TGTGCCAGCACCCCGGGACAGGGGGCGAGACAGCCCCAGCATTTT.

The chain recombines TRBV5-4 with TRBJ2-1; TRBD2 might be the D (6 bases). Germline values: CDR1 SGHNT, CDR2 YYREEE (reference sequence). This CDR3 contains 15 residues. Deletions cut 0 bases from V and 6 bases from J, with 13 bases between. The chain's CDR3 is CASSLDVTSFNEQFF. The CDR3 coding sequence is TGTGCCAGCAGCTTGGATGTGACTAGTTTCAATGAGCAGTTCTTC.

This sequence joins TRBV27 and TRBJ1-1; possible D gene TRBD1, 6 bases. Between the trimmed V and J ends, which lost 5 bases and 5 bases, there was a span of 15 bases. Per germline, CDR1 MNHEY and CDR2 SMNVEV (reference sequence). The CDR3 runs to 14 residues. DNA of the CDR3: TGTGCCAGCAGTGGAAACAGGGAAAGGACTGAAGCTTTCTTT. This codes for CASSGNRERTEAFF.

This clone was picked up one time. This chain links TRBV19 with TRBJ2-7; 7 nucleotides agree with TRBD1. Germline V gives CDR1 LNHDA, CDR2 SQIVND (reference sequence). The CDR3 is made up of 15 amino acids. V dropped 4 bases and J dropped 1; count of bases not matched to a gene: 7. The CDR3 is CASSTDRTQSYEQYF. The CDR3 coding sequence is TGTGCCAGTAGTACGGACAGGACCCAATCCTACGAGCAGTACTTC.

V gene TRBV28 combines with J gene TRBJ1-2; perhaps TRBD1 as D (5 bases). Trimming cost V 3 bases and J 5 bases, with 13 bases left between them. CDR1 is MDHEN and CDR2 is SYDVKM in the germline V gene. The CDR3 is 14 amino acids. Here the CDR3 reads CASSLGPPVYGYTF. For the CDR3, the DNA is TGTGCCAGCAGTTTGGGGCCCCCAGTTTATGGCTACACCTTC.

CDR3: CASRAYGEQYF. The CDR3 DNA reads TGTGCCAGCAGGGCCTACGGGGAGCAGTACTTC. V and J are TRBV6-5 and TRBJ2-7; D is unresolved. Trimming left V 6 bases short and J 7 bases short, with 10 bases between. In germline, CDR1 is MNHEY, CDR2 SVGAGI. This CDR3 comprises 11 residues.

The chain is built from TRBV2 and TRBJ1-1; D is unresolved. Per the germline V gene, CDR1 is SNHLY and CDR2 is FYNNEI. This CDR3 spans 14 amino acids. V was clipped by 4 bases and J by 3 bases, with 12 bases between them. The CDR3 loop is CASSVAEKYTEAFF. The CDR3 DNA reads TGTGCCAGCAGTGTTGCGGAGAAGTACACTGAAGCTTTCTTT.

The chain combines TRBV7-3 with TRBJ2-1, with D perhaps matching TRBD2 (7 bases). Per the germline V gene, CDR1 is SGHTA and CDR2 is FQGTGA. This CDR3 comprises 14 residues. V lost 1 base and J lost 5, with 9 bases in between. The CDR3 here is CASSLMGGHNEQFF. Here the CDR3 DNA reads TGTGCCAGCAGCTTAATGGGGGGGCACAATGAGCAGTTCTTC.

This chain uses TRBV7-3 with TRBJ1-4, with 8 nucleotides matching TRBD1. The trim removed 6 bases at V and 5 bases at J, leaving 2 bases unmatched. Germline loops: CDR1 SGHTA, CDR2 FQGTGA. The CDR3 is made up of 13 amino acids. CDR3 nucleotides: TGTGCCAGCAGTCGGGACAGGAATGAAAAACTGTTTTTT. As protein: CASSRDRNEKLFF.

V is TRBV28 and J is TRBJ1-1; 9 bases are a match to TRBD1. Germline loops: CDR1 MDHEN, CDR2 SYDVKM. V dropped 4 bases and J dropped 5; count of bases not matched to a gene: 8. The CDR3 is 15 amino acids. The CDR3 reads CASSSSGQGYTEAFF. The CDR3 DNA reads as TGTGCCAGCAGTTCCTCGGGACAGGGATATACTGAAGCTTTCTTT.

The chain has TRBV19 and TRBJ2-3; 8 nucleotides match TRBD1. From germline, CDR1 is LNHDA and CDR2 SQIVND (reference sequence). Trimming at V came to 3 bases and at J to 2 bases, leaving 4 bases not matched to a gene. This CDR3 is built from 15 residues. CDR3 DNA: TGTGCCAGTAGTATGGGACAGGCGGACACAGATACGCAGTATTTT. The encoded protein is CASSMGQADTDTQYF.

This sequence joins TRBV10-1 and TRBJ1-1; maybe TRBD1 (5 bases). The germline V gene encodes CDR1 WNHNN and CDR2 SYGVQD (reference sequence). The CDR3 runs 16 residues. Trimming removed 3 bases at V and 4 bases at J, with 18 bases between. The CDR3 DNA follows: TGCGCCAGCAGTGAAGGGGTGGCCCGGGAGGTCACTGAAGCTTTCTTT. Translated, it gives CASSEGVAREVTEAFF.

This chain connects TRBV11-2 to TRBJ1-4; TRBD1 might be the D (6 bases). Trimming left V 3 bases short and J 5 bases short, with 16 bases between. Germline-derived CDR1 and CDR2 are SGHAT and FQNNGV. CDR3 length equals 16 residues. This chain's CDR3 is CASSLDQQGTNEKLFF. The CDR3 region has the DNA TGTGCCAGCAGCTTGGACCAACAGGGAACAAATGAAAAACTGTTTTTT.

The CDR3 sequence: CASSEPTGGTEAFF. CDR3 nucleotides: TGTGCCAGCAGTGAACCGACAGGGGGCACTGAAGCTTTCTTT. This chain joins TRBV28 and TRBJ1-1; 9 bases fit TRBD1. There are 14 residues in the CDR3. The J segment lost 4 bases and the V segment lost 5 bases, leaving 5 bases of the junction unmatched. Germline CDR1 MDHEN, CDR2 SYDVKM.

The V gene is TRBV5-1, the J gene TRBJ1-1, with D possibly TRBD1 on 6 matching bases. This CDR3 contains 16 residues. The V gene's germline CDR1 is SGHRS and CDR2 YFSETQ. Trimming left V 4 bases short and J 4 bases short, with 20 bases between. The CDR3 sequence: CASSIGVVQGSTEAFF. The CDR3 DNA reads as TGCGCCAGCAGCATTGGAGTCGTCCAGGGGAGCACTGAAGCTTTCTTT.

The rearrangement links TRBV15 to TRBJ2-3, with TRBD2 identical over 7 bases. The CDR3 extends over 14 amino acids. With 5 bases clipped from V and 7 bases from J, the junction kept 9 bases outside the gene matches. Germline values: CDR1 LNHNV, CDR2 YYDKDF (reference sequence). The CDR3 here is CATSRGGGGNTQYF. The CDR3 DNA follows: TGTGCCACCAGCCGCGGGGGTGGGGGGAATACGCAGTATTTT.

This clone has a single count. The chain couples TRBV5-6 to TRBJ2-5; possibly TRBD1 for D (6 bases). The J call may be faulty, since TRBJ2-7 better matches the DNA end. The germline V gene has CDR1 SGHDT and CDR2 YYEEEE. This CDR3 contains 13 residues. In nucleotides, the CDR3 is TGTGCCAGCAGCCGAGGACAGCGCTACGAGCAGTACTTC. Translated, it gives CASSRGQRYEQYF.

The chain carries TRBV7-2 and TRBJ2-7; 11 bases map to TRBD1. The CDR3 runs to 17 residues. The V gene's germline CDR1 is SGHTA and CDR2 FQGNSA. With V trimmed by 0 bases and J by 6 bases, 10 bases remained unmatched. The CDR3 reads CASSLALRTGGGLEQYF. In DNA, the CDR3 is TGTGCCAGCAGCTTAGCGCTCCGGACAGGGGGCGGACTCGAGCAGTACTTC.

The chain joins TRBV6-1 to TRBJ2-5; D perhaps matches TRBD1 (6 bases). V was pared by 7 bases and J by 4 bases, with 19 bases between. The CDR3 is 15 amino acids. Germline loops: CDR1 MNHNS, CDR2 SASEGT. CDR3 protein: CASNSRTIGGETQYF. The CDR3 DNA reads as TGTGCCAGCAATAGCAGGACAATAGGGGGAGAGACCCAGTACTTC.